The sequence of this TCR beta chain was determined in a study of radiotherapy plus CTLA-4 blockade in lung cancer. Overall study: Objective responses were observed in around 17% of patients, and disease control was achieved by approximately 32%.

This table comes from immunoSEQ multiplex PCR, and its TCRdb copy is limited to in-frame clones, with some not included. The repertoire includes tens of thousands of clones, approximately 77% of them detected once, and around 24% sits in the top ten. General study results and limits: Tumor-derived TCR clones expanded in blood after radiotherapy plus ipilimumab.

CTLA-4 blockade using ipilimumab, together with focal radiation, was received by patients with chemo-refractory metastatic non-small-cell lung cancer. With regard to this clone: The antigen is undetermined.

Trimming removed 8 bases from V and 3 bases from J; junction bases left unmatched: 2. The CDR3 extends over 12 amino acids. Germline V gene lookup returns CDR1 MNHEY and CDR2 SVGAGI. This chain uses TRBV6-5 with TRBJ2-5; 8 nucleotides line up with TRBD2. The material was peripheral blood, obtained from a patient treated with radiotherapy plus ipilimumab. This TCR was sampled from a human donor with non-small cell lung cancer that progressed on radiotherapy plus ipilimumab. CDR3 sequence (DNA): TGTGCCAGCGCGGGGGGAGAAGAGACCCAGTACTTC. Translated: CASAGGEETQYF.